The rows below give T cell receptor beta chains drawn from one sample of a study of PD-1 blockade in classical Hodgkin lymphoma. Sequenced by immunoSEQ multiplex PCR; TCRdb stores in-frame clones only, minus some. The sample holds about 100,000 clones; 80% to 90% are singletons and the top ten take around 7%. The source material was peripheral blood mononuclear cells (PBMCs), sampled before the second cycle of nivolumab. All receptors derive from a human donor with classical Hodgkin lymphoma. Both conserved end residues are part of each CDR3. The D gene is left open where the match is weak. Size is stated for part of the rows, as once, few or many counts, or as a class when the clone is expanded.

j_call	clone_size	d_call	v_call	cdr3_nt	cdr3_aa
TRBJ2-3	-	TRBD2	TRBV10-2	TGCGCCACCAGACTAGCGGGGGACCTCACAGATACGCAGTATTTT	CATRLAGDLTDTQYF
TRBJ1-5	-	-	TRBV19	TGTGCCAGTATGGAAGGTTTGGGCAATCAGCCCCAGCATTTT	CASMEGLGNQPQHF
TRBJ2-1	once	-	TRBV4-2	TGTGCCAGCAGCCAAGATAAAAGCATAAATGAGCAGTTCTTC	CASSQDKSINEQFF
TRBJ1-4	-	-	TRBV7-6	TGTGCCAGCAGCTTAGGGGGTGAAAAACTGTTTTTT	CASSLGGEKLFF
TRBJ2-7	-	-	TRBV4-3	TGCGCCAGCAGCCAAGTCAAGGGGACCTACGAGCAGTACTTC	CASSQVKGTYEQYF
TRBJ1-3	once	-	TRBV25-1	TGTGCCAGCAGTGAAGGAAACACCATATATTTT	CASSEGNTIYF
TRBJ1-4	-	-	TRBV28	TGTGCCAGCAGTTATACCCCAGGGGCTCAAGGTGAAAAACTGTTTTTT	CASSYTPGAQGEKLFF
TRBJ2-7	-	-	TRBV11-1	TGTGCCAGCAGCTTAGCCGAGTTTGACATCTCCTACGAGCAGTACTTC	CASSLAEFDISYEQYF
TRBJ2-7	-	TRBD1	TRBV6-5	TGTGCCATCACTAGACAGGGGAGTCCTGAAGAGCAGTACTTC	CAITRQGSPEEQYF
TRBJ2-3	-	-	TRBV2	TGTGCCAGCAGTTCTTGGTTTCATTCTAGCACAGATACGCAGTATTTT	CASSSWFHSSTDTQYF
TRBJ2-5	-	-	TRBV5-5	TGTGCCAGCAGCTTAGTTGGACTAAAAGAGACCCAGTACTTC	CASSLVGLKETQYF
TRBJ2-2	-	-	TRBV30	TGTGCCTGGGACCTATGGCGGGGAAATGGAGGGGAGCTGTTTTTT	CAWDLWRGNGGELFF
TRBJ1-1	-	-	TRBV4-2	TGTGCCAGCAGCCAAACGGACGGGAACACTGAAGCTTTCTTT	CASSQTDGNTEAFF
TRBJ1-2	-	-	TRBV19	TGTGCCAGTAGTACGGGGGACGCGTATGGCTACACCTTC	CASSTGDAYGYTF
TRBJ1-4	-	-	TRBV6-6	TGTGCCACGAAGGATTCCGCGGGTGAAAAACTGTTTTTT	CATKDSAGEKLFF
TRBJ1-1	-	-	TRBV11-3	TGTGCCAGCAGCTTAGTAACTACCGTGGGTCTTTGGGGGCGATACACTGAAGCTTTCTTT	CASSLVTTVGLWGRYTEAFF
TRBJ1-2	-	-	TRBV18	TGTGCCAGCTCACGATGGGCGCGCGACTATGGCTACACCTTC	CASSRWARDYGYTF
TRBJ2-7	-	TRBD1	TRBV29-1	TGCAGCGTTGCAGAAGGGACAGATCCCTACGAGCAGTACTTC	CSVAEGTDPYEQYF
TRBJ2-7	-	-	TRBV4-2	TGTGCCAGCGCACAGGGAGAATTCTACGAGCAGTACTTC	CASAQGEFYEQYF
TRBJ2-6	-	-	TRBV6-5	TGTGCCAGCAGCCCCCTCTCTGGGGCCAACGTCCTGACTTTC	CASSPLSGANVLTF
TRBJ1-6	once	-	TRBV5-6	TGTGCCAGCAGCCAGGGCCTCGCAAGGTTTAATTCACCCCTCCACTTT	CASSQGLARFNSPLHF
TRBJ1-2	-	TRBD1	TRBV6-5	TGTGCCAGCAGTTCAACAGGGGGCGGATATGGCTACACCTTC	CASSSTGGGYGYTF
TRBJ1-5	-	-	TRBV4-1	TGCGCCAGCAGCCAAGGTCCAGAAAATAGCAATCAGCCCCAGCATTTT	CASSQGPENSNQPQHF
TRBJ2-1	-	TRBD1	TRBV11-2	TGTGCCAGCAGCCCACAGGACAGGGTCTACAATGAGCAGTTCTTC	CASSPQDRVYNEQFF
TRBJ2-3	-	-	TRBV12-5	TGTGCTAGTGGTTGGCGGGTGCCAGATACGCAGTATTTT	CASGWRVPDTQYF
TRBJ2-7	-	-	TRBV7-3	TGTGCCAGCAGCTTAGTAGGCCACGCAGGGGGGGCAAACGAGCAGTACTTC	CASSLVGHAGGANEQYF
TRBJ2-7	-	-	TRBV7-2	TGTGCCAGCAGCTTAGCGGGACCATCTTACGAGCAGTACTTC	CASSLAGPSYEQYF
TRBJ1-5	-	-	TRBV6-5	TGTGCCAGCAGTGGGACACCCTCGGTTCCCCAGCATTTT	CASSGTPSVPQHF
TRBJ1-1	-	-	TRBV5-5	TGTGCCAGCAGCTTTTCAGCGGGAGACACTGAAGCTTTCTTT	CASSFSAGDTEAFF
TRBJ2-2	-	TRBD1	TRBV27	TGTGCCAGCAGGACACAGGGGGCAACGAACACCGGGGAGCTGTTTTTT	CASRTQGATNTGELFF
TRBJ2-2	-	-	TRBV29-1	TGCTTTCTAAGGGGTACGAACACCGGGGAGCTGTTTTTT	CFLRGTNTGELFF